A single sample is the source of the 19 T cell receptor beta chains below, sequenced in a study of neurological immune-mediated disorders (dated by TCRdb to the late 2010s). Library preparation was by 5' RACE. The run used an Illumina HiSeq 2500. TCRdb handled the public reads itself, with Q25 trimming in fastp and clone calling in MiXCR, and kept productive beta chains. Here each entry gathers all rows of one CDR3 protein and keeps the most common genes and DNA. A total of 55,000 to 85,000 distinct CDR3 sequences appear in this sample, approximately 3.4% of them only once. Of the sample, 4.5% to 6.5% falls within the top ten clones. The source material was PBMCs. The receptors were gathered from a woman in her forties or fifties with multiple sclerosis.

The sample holds many counts of this clonotype. V is TRBV10-2 and J is TRBJ2-7, with 7 bases lining up with TRBD2. The CDR3 has 13 amino acids. J gave up 7 bases and V 7 bases, and 10 bases lay outside the gene matches. Germline V gene sequence: CDR1 WSHSY, CDR2 SAAADI. CDR3 residues: CASTFSGGREQYF. Here the CDR3 DNA reads TGCGCCAGCACGTTTTCGGGGGGAAGGGAGCAGTACTTC.

This clonotype was observed at least ten times. The chain joins TRBV20-1 to TRBJ1-2, with 10 nucleotides matching TRBD1. The CDR3 is made up of 14 amino acids. V shed 6 bases and J 0 bases; nucleotides not matched to a gene: 4. Germline CDR1 and CDR2: DFQATT and SNEGSKA (reference sequence). CDR3 in amino acids: CSASGTGANYGYTF. The DNA of the CDR3 is TGCAGTGCGTCCGGGACAGGGGCTAACTATGGCTACACCTTC.

This clonotype has ten or more counts. This chain uses TRBV7-2 with TRBJ1-1, with 7 bases aligning to TRBD1. The CDR3 loop spans 15 amino acids. The V gene's germline CDR1 is SGHTA and CDR2 FQGNSA. Unmatched junction bases numbered 7, after V lost 5 bases and J lost 1 base. The CDR3 reads CASSVQTGPNTEAFF. CDR3 DNA: TGTGCCAGCAGCGTACAGACAGGGCCGAACACTGAAGCTTTCTTT. Drawing the rest from reference TRBV7-2 and TRBJ1-1, the complete variable domain is GAGVSQSPSNKVTEKGKDVELRCDPISGHTALYWYRQSLGQGLEFLIYFQGNSAPDKSGLPSDRFSAERTGGSVSTLTIQRTQQEDSAVYLCASSVQTGPNTEAFFGQGTRLTVV.

This clonotype was observed at least ten times. In nucleotides, the CDR3 is TGTGCCAGCAGCCCCGGACAGGACACCGGGGAGCTGTTTTTT. Translation gives CASSPGQDTGELFF. The rearrangement joins TRBV6-2 or TRBV6-3 to TRBJ2-2, with 7 bases matching TRBD1. J gave up 3 bases and V 6 bases, and 4 bases lay outside the gene matches. CDR1 and CDR2 (germline): MNHEY, SVGEGT. CDR3 length: 14 amino acids.

This clonotype was recorded many times. V and J are TRBV28 and TRBJ2-1; 8 bases agree with TRBD1. V was pared by 8 bases and J by 4 bases, with 16 bases of the junction left unmatched. The CDR3 spans 17 residues. Germline V gene lookup returns CDR1 MDHEN and CDR2 SYDVKM. As DNA, the CDR3 is TGTGCCAGCCCGCCGCGTGTAGGGACAGGAGAATACAATGAGCAGTTCTTC. Its protein is CASPPRVGTGEYNEQFF.

This clonotype was recorded at least ten times. The chain employs TRBV4-2 and TRBJ2-3; TRBD2 might be the D (6 bases). V was trimmed by 2 bases and J by 2 bases, leaving 11 bases between them. The CDR3 runs to 15 residues. CDR1 is LGHNA and CDR2 is YNFKEQ in the germline V gene. The CDR3 DNA follows: TGTGCCAGCAGCCAATCTAGCGCTCTCACAGATACGCAGTATTTT. This encodes CASSQSSALTDTQYF.

This clonotype has a count of ten or more. V is TRBV7-2 and J is TRBJ2-2; 7 bases fit TRBD2. The CDR3 has 13 residues. Germline V CDR1 and CDR2: SGHTA, FQGNSA. The V and J ends lost 4 bases and 7 bases, in that order; junction bases with no gene match: 3. The CDR3 sequence is CASSWGGVGELFF. The CDR3 bases are TGTGCCAGCAGCTGGGGAGGGGTCGGGGAGCTGTTTTTT.

The chain employs TRBV30 and TRBJ1-2; D not certain. With 0 bases removed from V and 13 bases from J, the gap between germline ends came to 15 bases. The germline gives CDR1 GTSNPN, CDR2 SVGIG (reference sequence). The length of the CDR3 is 12 residues. CDR3: CAWSVLTGWCTF. CDR3 DNA sequence: TGTGCCTGGAGTGTTCTGACGGGTTGGTGCACCTTC.

This clonotype was recorded many times. V and J are TRBV20-1 and TRBJ1-6; weak D call: TRBD1 (5 bases). The V and J ends lost 5 bases and 5 bases respectively, with 25 bases between them. This CDR3 comprises 18 residues. Germline lookup yields CDR1 DFQATT and CDR2 SNEGSKA (reference sequence). CDR3 protein: CSAPMDRDGGPNNSPLHF. Written as DNA, the CDR3 is TGCAGTGCTCCCATGGATCGGGACGGAGGACCTAATAATTCACCCCTCCACTTT.

This clonotype was seen at least ten times. The genes are TRBV4-3 and TRBJ1-3; D gene unclear. This CDR3 spans 20 amino acids. Per the germline V gene, CDR1 is LGHNA and CDR2 is YSLEER. Trimming removed 0 bases from V and 0 bases from J, with 21 bases in between. The DNA for the CDR3 is TGCGCCAGCAGCCAAGATAAGGGATCTCTCCAGAGGATCTCTGGAAACACCATATATTTT. Protein: CASSQDKGSLQRISGNTIYF.

This clonotype came up a few times. The chain is built from TRBV5-1 and TRBJ2-3; D is possibly TRBD2 (6 bases). V was pared by 4 bases and J by 2 bases, with 14 bases between. Germline V CDR1 and CDR2: SGHRS, YFSETQ. The CDR3 contains 15 residues. Here the CDR3 reads CASSGSGTFTDTQYF. CDR3 DNA: TGCGCCAGCAGCGGTTCCGGGACTTTCACAGATACGCAGTATTTT.

Many counts were recorded for this clonotype. V is TRBV6-2 or TRBV6-3 and J is TRBJ2-3, with TRBD2 identical over 14 bases. Germline V gene lookup returns CDR1 MNHEY and CDR2 SVGEGT. The CDR3 sequence is 16 residues long. Trimming cost V 7 bases and J 3 bases; bases outside gene matches: 6. The CDR3 DNA follows: TGTGCCAGCACGAGGACTAGCGGGGGGATTACAGATACGCAGTATTTT. Amino acid sequence: CASTRTSGGITDTQYF.

This clonotype came up many times. The J gene is TRBJ1-1, the V gene TRBV20-1; 7 bases map to TRBD1. The CDR3 runs 15 residues. The V and J ends lost 6 bases and 1 base, in that order; junction bases with no gene match: 11. Looked up from germline, CDR1 is DFQATT and CDR2 is SNEGSKA (reference sequence). In nucleotides, the CDR3 is TGCAGTGCGGGGGGTAGAGGGGGCGAGAACACTGAAGCTTTCTTT. It codes for CSAGGRGGENTEAFF.

This clonotype was seen ten or more times. This sequence joins TRBV29-1 and TRBJ2-3; 9 positions match TRBD1. This CDR3 has 14 residues. Trimming cost V 6 bases and J 4 bases; bases outside gene matches: 8. The germline gives CDR1 SQVTM, CDR2 ANQGSEA. CDR3 sequence: CSVPGTGLADTQYF. The DNA for the CDR3 is TGCAGCGTCCCCGGGACAGGGCTTGCAGATACGCAGTATTTT.

There are many counts of this clonotype. The V gene is TRBV15, the J gene TRBJ2-2, with 10 nucleotides matching TRBD1. V dropped 5 bases and J dropped 0; count of bases not matched to a gene: 3. The CDR3 spans 16 residues. Germline V CDR1 and CDR2: LNHNV, YYDKDF (reference sequence). CDR3 in DNA: TGTGCCACCAGCCCGGGACAGGGGACGAACACCGGGGAGCTGTTTTTT. This gives the protein CATSPGQGTNTGELFF.

This clonotype was observed many times. The rearrangement joins TRBV5-5 to TRBJ2-1; TRBD1 matches 7 bases. The germline V gene has CDR1 SGHKS and CDR2 YYEKEE (reference sequence). The CDR3 spans 15 residues. The V gene end was trimmed by 4 bases and the J gene end by 0 bases; junction bases not matched to a gene: 4. The CDR3 sequence is CASSRDSSSYNEQFF. The CDR3 coding sequence is TGTGCCAGCAGCCGGGACAGCAGCTCCTACAATGAGCAGTTCTTC. Drawing the rest from reference TRBV5-5 and TRBJ2-1, the complete variable domain is DAGVTQSPTHLIKTRGQQVTLRCSPISGHKSVSWYQQVLGQGPQFIFQYYEKEERGRGNFPDRFSARQFPNYSSELNVNALLLGDSALYLCASSRDSSSYNEQFFGPGTRLTVL.

This chain links TRBV4-3 with TRBJ1-1; D ambiguous. This CDR3 has 14 amino acids. In germline, CDR1 is LGHNA, CDR2 YSLEER. V was trimmed by 1 base and J by 1 base, leaving 7 bases between them. CDR3 in amino acids: CASSQVGGNTEAFF. The CDR3, as DNA: TGCGCCAGCAGCCAAGTTGGCGGGAACACTGAAGCTTTCTTT.

This clonotype was picked up many times. V and J are TRBV20-1 and TRBJ1-6, with D unresolved. Trimming pared 3 bases from V and 4 bases from J, leaving 4 bases between. In germline, CDR1 is DFQATT, CDR2 SNEGSKA (reference sequence). The CDR3 runs 12 residues. The CDR3: CSARGYNSPLHF. CDR3 nucleotide sequence: TGCAGTGCTAGGGGGTATAATTCACCCCTCCACTTT.

In its sample, this clonotype was seen many times. The chain couples TRBV7-2 to TRBJ2-1, with a possible D match to TRBD2 (6 bases). The CDR3 extends over 15 amino acids. The germline V gene has CDR1 SGHTA and CDR2 FQGNSA. The ends were cut back, 1 base at V and 9 bases at J, with 16 bases in the middle. The CDR3 reads CASSLVTSWVSEQFF. The CDR3 nucleotides read TGTGCCAGCAGCTTAGTTACTAGCTGGGTCAGTGAGCAGTTCTTC. Complete variable domain (other parts from reference TRBV7-2 and TRBJ2-1): GAGVSQSPSNKVTEKGKDVELRCDPISGHTALYWYRQSLGQGLEFLIYFQGNSAPDKSGLPSDRFSAERTGGSVSTLTIQRTQQEDSAVYLCASSLVTSWVSEQFFGPGTRLTVL.